The 6 T cell receptor beta chains below come from one sample, sequenced in a study of T cells of healthy individuals. Using its own MiXCR run on the 5' RACE reads, TCRdb lists one record per CDR3 protein. There are more than 85,000 distinct CDR3 sequences in the sample; 15% to 20% occur only once, and 6% to 8% lies in the top ten. The receptor source for this set is a human donor in good health.

This clonotype was observed many times. The chain couples TRBV2 to TRBJ1-1; 9 bases are a match to TRBD1. The V and J ends lost 7 bases and 4 bases, in that order; junction bases with no gene match: 10. Looked up from germline, CDR1 is SNHLY and CDR2 is FYNNEI. This CDR3 has 15 residues. This CDR3 is CASTWDRETSTEAFF. The CDR3 coding sequence is TGTGCCAGCACCTGGGACAGGGAGACGAGCACTGAAGCTTTCTTT.

The table lists this clonotype with a few counts. This CDR3 is CASSPFWTSQETQYF. In DNA form, the CDR3 reads TGCGCCAGCAGTCCGTTCTGGACGTCACAAGAGACCCAGTACTTC. This chain connects TRBV5-1 to TRBJ2-5; D remains unclear. Trimming shortened V by 5 bases and J by 2 bases, and 16 bases separated the two germline ends. The CDR3 contains 15 residues. CDR1 SGHRS and CDR2 YFSETQ come from the germline V gene.

The CDR3 is CASSLGRSEISNQPQHF. The CDR3 nucleotides are TGTGCCAGCAGCTTAGGGAGGAGCGAGATTAGCAATCAGCCCCAGCATTTT. The chain employs TRBV7-2 and TRBJ1-5; D is undetermined. Germline V gene lookup returns CDR1 SGHTA and CDR2 FQGNSA. This CDR3 is 17 amino acids long. Trimming took 1 base from V and 0 from J, leaving 13 bases between them. Full variable domain (rest looked up from reference TRBV7-2 and TRBJ1-5): GAGVSQSPSNKVTEKGKDVELRCDPISGHTALYWYRQSLGQGLEFLIYFQGNSAPDKSGLPSDRFSAERTGGSVSTLTIQRTQQEDSAVYLCASSLGRSEISNQPQHFGDGTRLSIL.

The rearrangement joins TRBV9 to TRBJ2-1; 8 bases are shared with TRBD2. Germline CDR1 reads SGDLS; CDR2 reads YYNGEE. The CDR3 length is 15 residues. V was clipped by 4 bases and J by 2 bases; unmatched bases: 5. The CDR3 is CASSPSGSTYNEQFF. Written as DNA, the CDR3 is TGTGCCAGCAGCCCTAGCGGGTCTACCTACAATGAGCAGTTCTTC.

The chain recombines TRBV6-6 with TRBJ2-3; 7 positions match TRBD2. The trim removed 2 bases at V and 1 base at J, leaving 3 bases unmatched. The length of the CDR3 is 15 residues. CDR1 is MNHNY and CDR2 is SVGAGI in the germline V gene (reference sequence). For the CDR3, the DNA is TGTGCCAGCAGTTACGAGCGGGGTGGCACAGATACGCAGTATTTT. This sequence encodes CASSYERGGTDTQYF.

The rearrangement uses TRBV30 and TRBJ1-5; 9 bases agree with TRBD1. Per the germline V gene, CDR1 is GTSNPN and CDR2 is SVGIG (reference sequence). V was clipped by 4 bases and J by 6 bases; unmatched bases: 4. The CDR3 has 13 residues. The CDR3 loop is CAWKGQGSQPQHF. CDR3 sequence (DNA): TGTGCCTGGAAGGGACAGGGATCTCAGCCCCAGCATTTT.